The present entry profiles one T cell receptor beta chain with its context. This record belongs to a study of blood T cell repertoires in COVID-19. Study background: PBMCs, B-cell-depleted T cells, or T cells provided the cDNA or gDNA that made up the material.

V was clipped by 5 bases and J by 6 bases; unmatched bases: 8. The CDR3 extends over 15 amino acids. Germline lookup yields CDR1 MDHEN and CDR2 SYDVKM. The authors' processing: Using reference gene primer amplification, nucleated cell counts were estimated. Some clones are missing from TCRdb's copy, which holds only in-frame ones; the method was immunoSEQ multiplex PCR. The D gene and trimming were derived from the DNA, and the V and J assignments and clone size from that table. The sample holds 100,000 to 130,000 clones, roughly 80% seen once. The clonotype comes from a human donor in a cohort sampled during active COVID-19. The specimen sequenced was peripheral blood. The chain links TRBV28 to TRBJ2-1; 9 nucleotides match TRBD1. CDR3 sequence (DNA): TGTGCCAGCAGTGTCCGGGACAGGGTAGGCAATGAGCAGTTCTTC. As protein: CASSVRDRVGNEQFF.